Listed below are T cell receptor beta chains from one sample, sequenced in a study of blood T cell repertoires in COVID-19. Sequenced by immunoSEQ multiplex PCR; TCRdb stores in-frame clones only, minus some. The table has about 77,000 clones, 80% seen once. The sample comprised peripheral blood. The receptor source for this set is a woman between 70 and 85 years old with acute or convalescent COVID-19. Each CDR3 is given with its conserved first and last residue. A D gene is named only where the DNA matches it firmly. Clone size is shown for a subset of rows, as once, few, many or a class of expanded clone.

D gene,V gene,clone size,J gene,CDR3 DNA,CDR3 protein
.,TRBV7-8,.,TRBJ2-5,TGTGCCAGCAGCTTAAGGGGTCCAGAGGAGACCCAGTACTTC,CASSLRGPEETQYF
.,TRBV24-1,.,TRBJ1-4,TGTGCCACCAGCTCAGAAGTTGCGGGTGGAAAACTGTTTTTT,CATSSEVAGGKLFF
TRBD1,TRBV6-5,once,TRBJ1-1,TGTGCCAGCAGTTACAAGGGGGCGAACACTGAAGCTTTCTTT,CASSYKGANTEAFF
TRBD1,TRBV6-5,.,TRBJ1-1,TGTGCCAGCAGACGACAGGGGCTAGATACTGAAGCTTTCTTT,CASRRQGLDTEAFF
.,TRBV5-1,.,TRBJ2-2,TGCGCCAGCAGCTTGGGGGTAGCAGCCACCGGGGAGCTGTTTTTT,CASSLGVAATGELFF
.,TRBV7-9,.,TRBJ1-2,TGTGCCAGCAGCTTAGACGGAGGAGGCTACACCTTC,CASSLDGGGYTF
.,TRBV3-1/TRBV3-2,.,TRBJ2-2,TGTGCCAGCAGCCAAGAGGCGGGACGGGTCAACACCGGGGAGCTGTTTTTT,CASSQEAGRVNTGELFF
.,TRBV12-3/TRBV12-4,.,TRBJ1-2,TGTGCCAGCAGTGCGACAAGGAACTATGGCTACACCTTC,CASSATRNYGYTF
.,TRBV10-3,.,TRBJ1-5,TGTGCCATCAGTGAGTCGGCGGGATATAGCAATCAGCCCCAGCATTTT,CAISESAGYSNQPQHF
.,TRBV29-1,few,TRBJ2-2,TGCAGCGCCCATGACTCTCACGGGGAGCTGTTTTTT,CSAHDSHGELFF
.,TRBV9,.,TRBJ1-6,TGTGCCAGCAGCGTAGGGCAGTCTGATAATTCACCCCTCCACTTT,CASSVGQSDNSPLHF
.,TRBV4-2,.,TRBJ2-7,TGTGCCAGCAGCCAAGATTACCAGGCATTCTACGAGCAGTACTTC,CASSQDYQAFYEQYF
.,TRBV6-6,.,TRBJ1-4,TGTGCCAGCAGTTACTCGACCGGGGTCCGAGAAAAACTGTTTTTT,CASSYSTGVREKLFF
.,TRBV12-3/TRBV12-4,.,TRBJ1-5,TGTGCCAGCAGAACAGGGTTCGATCAGCCCCAGCATTTT,CASRTGFDQPQHF
.,TRBV6-2/TRBV6-3,.,TRBJ1-5,TGTGCCAGCAGTTACCAAATGGGACAATTAAAAGGTCCCAATCAGCCCCAGCATTTT,CASSYQMGQLKGPNQPQHF
TRBD1,TRBV5-6,.,TRBJ1-4,TGTGCCAGCAGCCTCACCGGGACAGGCGGGGAAAAACTGTTTTTT,CASSLTGTGGEKLFF
TRBD1,TRBV3-1/TRBV3-2,.,TRBJ2-5,TGTGCCAGCAGCCGAATAACACAGGGGATGAAAGAGACCCAGTACTTC,CASSRITQGMKETQYF
.,TRBV7-8,.,TRBJ2-3,TGTGCCAGCAGCCCCCCCGTCTACACAGATACGCAGTATTTT,CASSPPVYTDTQYF
TRBD2,TRBV3-1/TRBV3-2,.,TRBJ2-1,TGTGCCAGCAGTTCTGCCGGGACTAGAGCCTACAATGAGCAGTTCTTC,CASSSAGTRAYNEQFF
.,TRBV11-2,.,TRBJ2-5,TGTGCCAGCAGCTTAGAGGCTGCCGCCCAAGAGACCCAGTACTTC,CASSLEAAAQETQYF
.,TRBV5-1,few,TRBJ1-4,TGCGCCAGCATGGAAGGCACAAGGGGGAATGAAAAACTGTTTTTT,CASMEGTRGNEKLFF
.,TRBV19,few,TRBJ2-4,TGTGCCAGTAGTATAGGTGCGGGAACTATACGGTACTTC,CASSIGAGTIRYF
.,TRBV28,.,TRBJ2-5,TGTGCCAGCAGTTTTCCATCTACGGGTACCCAGTACTTC,CASSFPSTGTQYF
.,TRBV7-6,.,TRBJ1-4,TGTGCCAGCAGCGGGCGGACAGCTAATGAAAAACTGTTTTTT,CASSGRTANEKLFF
TRBD1,TRBV2,few,TRBJ1-4,TGTGCCAGCAGTGAAACAGGGGGCATGGCTAATGAAAAACTGTTTTTT,CASSETGGMANEKLFF
.,TRBV7-2,few,TRBJ1-4,TGTGCCAGCAGCTTAGCGAATAGGGGAGGAGGGGAAAAACTGTTTTTT,CASSLANRGGGEKLFF
TRBD1,TRBV18,once,TRBJ1-1,TGTGCCAGCTCACTTATGACAGGGGGCGGGCTCACTGAAGCTTTCTTT,CASSLMTGGGLTEAFF
.,TRBV3-1/TRBV3-2,.,TRBJ1-2,TGTGCCAGCAGCCAACTAGGGCAGGGACAAGTATATGGCTACACCTTC,CASSQLGQGQVYGYTF
.,TRBV7-2,few,TRBJ1-2,TGTGCCAGCAGCTCAGGGCTCGGCTTTAACTATGGCTACACCTTC,CASSSGLGFNYGYTF
.,TRBV27,.,TRBJ2-2,TGTGCCAGCAGGGCGAATCGGGTGCGCGCCGGGGAGCTGTTTTTT,CASRANRVRAGELFF
TRBD2,TRBV10-2,.,TRBJ2-3,TGCGCCAGCAGTGACCTCACTACTAGCGGGGGGATCACTAGCACAGATACGCAGTATTTT,CASSDLTTSGGITSTDTQYF
.,TRBV29-1,.,TRBJ2-5,TGCAGCGTCCGGTTGGAGACCCAGTACTTC,CSVRLETQYF
TRBD2,TRBV9,.,TRBJ2-5,TGTGCCAGTACTAGCGGGGGGAACCAAGAGACCCAGTACTTC,CASTSGGNQETQYF
TRBD1,TRBV6-2/TRBV6-3,few,TRBJ1-2,TGTGCCAGCAGTTACCGTGGGACAGCTCCTAACTATGGCTACACCTTC,CASSYRGTAPNYGYTF
TRBD1,TRBV7-3,.,TRBJ1-1,TGTGCCAGCAGCTCCGGACAGGGAACTGAAGCTTTCTTT,CASSSGQGTEAFF
TRBD2,TRBV4-2,.,TRBJ2-1,TGTGCCAGCAGCCCAGGACTAGCGGGGGATAATGAGCAGTTCTTC,CASSPGLAGDNEQFF
TRBD1,TRBV6-5,.,TRBJ2-1,TGTGCCAGCAAGACAGGGGGCGCCGACAATGAGCAGTTCTTC,CASKTGGADNEQFF
.,TRBV19,few,TRBJ2-7,TGTGCCAGTAGTATACGCGGTTTTGAGGGTACCTACGAGCAGTACTTC,CASSIRGFEGTYEQYF
.,TRBV6-5,.,TRBJ1-5,TGTGCCAGCAGTTTACGAGGTTTAGGCAATCAGCCCCAGCATTTT,CASSLRGLGNQPQHF
TRBD1,TRBV19,.,TRBJ2-2,TGTGCCAGTAGTATAGATGAACAGGGGACCGGGGAGCTGTTTTTT,CASSIDEQGTGELFF
TRBD1,TRBV4-3,.,TRBJ1-2,TGCGCCAGCAGCCAAGTATTGACAGGGAGCACCTATGGCTACACCTTC,CASSQVLTGSTYGYTF
TRBD2,TRBV7-3,.,TRBJ2-3,TGTGCCAGCAGCGTCGGGACTAACTTAAGGGGAGATACGCAGTATTTT,CASSVGTNLRGDTQYF
.,TRBV5-1,.,TRBJ2-3,TGCGCCAGCAGCTTGGCGGCTAGTAAAGAAGATACGCAGTATTTT,CASSLAASKEDTQYF
.,TRBV7-7,.,TRBJ2-1,TGTGCTAGCAGTTCAGGGCAAGGCAATGAGCAGTTCTTC,CASSSGQGNEQFF
.,TRBV3-1/TRBV3-2,.,TRBJ2-7,TGTGCCAGCAGCCAAGCTCCCTCCTACGAGCAGTACTTC,CASSQAPSYEQYF
.,TRBV2,.,TRBJ2-1,TGTGCCAGCAGTGATTTCACCGGGGATGGCTACAATGAGCAGTTCTTC,CASSDFTGDGYNEQFF
TRBD2,TRBV18,.,TRBJ2-2,TGTGCCAGCTCACCAGGCGGGGGGCAAAACACCGGGGAGCTGTTTTTT,CASSPGGGQNTGELFF
.,TRBV7-8,few,TRBJ1-6,TGTGCCAGCAGCTTAGCGCCAGGGTTACGATCACCCCTCCACTTT,CASSLAPGLRSPLHF
.,TRBV4-1,.,TRBJ2-1,TGCGCCAGCAGCCCCTCGCCCGGGGTCTACAATGAGCAGTTCTTC,CASSPSPGVYNEQFF
TRBD1,TRBV7-2,.,TRBJ1-5,TGTGCCAGCAGCTTAGCGGGACAGGGGAGCAATCAGCCCCAGCATTTT,CASSLAGQGSNQPQHF
.,TRBV3-1/TRBV3-2,.,TRBJ1-4,TGTGCCAGCAGCCAGCGCCAGGGGCTCGAAAAACTGTTTTTT,CASSQRQGLEKLFF
TRBD1,TRBV6-2/TRBV6-3,.,TRBJ1-5,TGTGCCAGCAGTCAGACCGGGACAGTCAATCAGCCCCAGCATTTT,CASSQTGTVNQPQHF
TRBD2,TRBV27,.,TRBJ2-4,TGTGCCAGCAGTAGCACCTCGCGGGGGGCCAACATTCAGTACTTC,CASSSTSRGANIQYF